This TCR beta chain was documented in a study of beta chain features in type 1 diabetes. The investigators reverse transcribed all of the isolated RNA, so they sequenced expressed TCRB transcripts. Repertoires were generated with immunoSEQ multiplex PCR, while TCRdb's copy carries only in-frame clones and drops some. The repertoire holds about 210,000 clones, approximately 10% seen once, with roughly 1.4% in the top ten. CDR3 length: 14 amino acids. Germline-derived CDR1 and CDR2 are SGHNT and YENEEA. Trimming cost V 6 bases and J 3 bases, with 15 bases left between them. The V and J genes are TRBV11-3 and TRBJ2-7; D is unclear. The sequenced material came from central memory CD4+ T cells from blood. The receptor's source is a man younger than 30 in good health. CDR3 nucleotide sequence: TGTGCCAGCAGGTATGGTGACTGCCGCTACGAGCAGTACTTC. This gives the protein CASRYGDCRYEQYF.